This T cell receptor beta chain was captured by sequencing in a study of human T cells and chemical hapten exposure. MiXCR, applied by TCRdb to the RACE reads, yields one record per CDR3 protein. The sample shows 150,000 to 200,000 distinct CDR3 sequences, 13% to 15% of them seen only once. The V and J ends lost 3 bases and 5 bases, in that order; junction bases with no gene match: 6. The CDR3 length is 14 residues. This sample's time point: patch test 1, 2 weeks after DPC sensitization. This sample's treatment: therapeutic diphenylcyclopropenone sensitization with weekly scalp DPC. The material was whole blood, obtained in connection with sensitization to the hapten diphenylcyclopropenone (DPC). The chain combines TRBV12-3 or TRBV12-4 with TRBJ2-5; 7 bases are shared with TRBD1. This TCR derives from a woman aged 25 to 39 with alopecia areata. Some clones in this sample may be carry-over from other donors' samples. CDR3 sequence (DNA): TGTGCCAGCAGTTTGAGACAGGGTTTGGAGACCCAGTACTTC. Its translation is CASSLRQGLETQYF.